The entry below describes one TCR beta chain. The data stem from a study of blood T cell repertoires in COVID-19. The length of the CDR3 is 14 residues. Germline V gives CDR1 SGHRS, CDR2 YFSETQ. V was clipped by 0 bases and J by 6 bases; unmatched bases: 5. The table came from immunoSEQ multiplex PCR; TCRdb's copy has only in-frame clones and leaves some out. The table records about 150,000 clones, roughly 84% of them present only once. The rearrangement uses TRBV5-1 and TRBJ1-2, with 7 bases matching TRBD1. Sequences were obtained from peripheral blood. This clonotype was sampled from a woman aged 60-70 years with acute or convalescent COVID-19. The CDR3 bases are TGCGCCAGCAGCTTGGTAGGAGGGGGCGATGGCTACACCTTC. Its translation: CASSLVGGGDGYTF. Full variable domain (missing parts from reference TRBV5-1 and TRBJ1-2): KAGVTQTPRYLIKTRGQQVTLSCSPISGHRSVSWYQQTPGQGLQFLFEYFSETQRNKGNFPGRFSGRQFSNSRSEMNVSTLELGDSALYLCASSLVGGGDGYTFGSGTRLTVV.